The 14 T cell receptor beta chains in this list originate from one sample, sequenced in a study of blood T cell repertoires in COVID-19. Profiling relied on immunoSEQ multiplex PCR, and the TCRdb table lists in-frame clones only, not all of them. The table lists 88,000 or so clones, 85% of them singletons. Sequencing input: peripheral blood. Receptors were obtained from a man aged 55 to 70 with acute or convalescent COVID-19.

This chain uses TRBV5-4 with TRBJ1-5; D ambiguous. Germline-derived CDR1 and CDR2 are SGHNT and YYREEE (reference sequence). Trimming removed 0 bases at V and 0 bases at J, with 7 bases between. The CDR3 is made up of 15 amino acids. CDR3: CASSLGGDSNQPQHF. Here the CDR3 DNA reads TGTGCCAGCAGCTTGGGCGGGGATAGCAATCAGCCCCAGCATTTT.

This chain uses TRBV6-4 with TRBJ1-2, with 8 bases identical to TRBD1. The CDR3 sequence is 14 residues long. Germline trimming cut 4 bases from V and 3 bases from J; bases unmatched to any gene: 4. Germline V lookup: CDR1 MRHNA, CDR2 SNTAGT. The CDR3 sequence: CASSAGGAHYGYTF. The CDR3 region has the DNA TGTGCCAGCAGTGCAGGGGGCGCGCACTATGGCTACACCTTC.

The chain has TRBV4-1 and TRBJ2-7; 10 bases match TRBD2. This CDR3 comprises 14 residues. V lost 3 bases and J lost 2; bases outside the gene matches: 1. The germline V gene encodes CDR1 MGHRA and CDR2 YSYEKL. The CDR3 protein is CASSQGLAPYEQYF. The DNA for the CDR3 is TGCGCCAGCAGCCAGGGACTAGCGCCCTACGAGCAGTACTTC.

The rearrangement joins TRBV11-3 to TRBJ2-1, with D hard to call. CDR3 length equals 15 residues. V lost 5 bases to trimming and J lost 0 bases, with 11 bases between them. Germline lookup yields CDR1 SGHNT and CDR2 YENEEA. CDR3 nucleotide sequence: TGTGCCAGCAGCCAAGGTAGGAGCTCCTACAATGAGCAGTTCTTC. Translated: CASSQGRSSYNEQFF. The full variable domain, rest sourced from reference TRBV11-3 and TRBJ2-1, is EAGVVQSPRYKIIEKKQPVAFWCNPISGHNTLYWYLQNLGQGPELLIRYENEEAVDDSQLPKDRFSAERLKGVDSTLKIQPAELGDSAVYLCASSQGRSSYNEQFFGPGTRLTVL.

This chain connects TRBV15 to TRBJ1-1; D might be TRBD1 (5 bases). Trimming shortened V by 2 bases and J by 5 bases, and 12 bases separated the two germline ends. CDR3 length: 14 amino acids. Germline V gene lookup returns CDR1 LNHNV and CDR2 YYDKDF (reference sequence). The CDR3 region has the DNA TGTGCCACCAGCAGACCTCTGGGGGGTACTGAAGCTTTCTTT. Translated: CATSRPLGGTEAFF.

V and J are TRBV3-1 (or the pseudogene TRBV3-2) and TRBJ1-6; no reliable D call. V gave up 4 bases and J gave up 7 bases, with 8 bases separating them. The CDR3 has 13 residues. From germline, CDR1 is LGHDT and CDR2 YNNKEL (reference sequence). This chain's CDR3 is CASSPHSNSPLHF. The CDR3 DNA sequence: TGTGCCAGCAGCCCACATTCGAATTCACCCCTCCACTTT.

This clone was picked up one time. The genes are TRBV7-8 and TRBJ1-4; TRBD1 matches at 8 bases. J gave up 0 bases and V 5 bases, and 8 bases lay outside the gene matches. Germline V gene sequence: CDR1 SGHVS, CDR2 FQNEAQ. CDR3 size: 17 residues. This chain's CDR3 is CASSKFGTGTTNEKLFF. CDR3 coding DNA: TGTGCCAGCAGCAAATTCGGGACAGGTACAACTAATGAAAAACTGTTTTTT.

This clone has more than one count but fewer than ten. The chain is built from TRBV7-9 and TRBJ2-7, with 10 bases identical to TRBD2. Germline CDR1 and CDR2: SEHNR and FQNEAQ (reference sequence). The CDR3 consists of 15 residues. V shed 6 bases, J shed 1 base, and the junction held 6 bases outside the gene matches. The CDR3 sequence is CASSPSGRRSYEQYF. CDR3 DNA: TGTGCCAGCAGTCCTAGCGGGAGACGTTCCTACGAGCAGTACTTC.

A few counts support this clone. The junction departs from germline at one end; a sequencing error may be responsible. The chain is built from TRBV4-2 and TRBJ2-1; 15 nucleotides agree with TRBD2. Per germline, CDR1 LGHNA and CDR2 YNFKEQ. The CDR3 covers 15 residues. Here the CDR3 DNA reads TGTGCCAGCAGCCCGGGGACTAGCGGGGGGTCTCAGTTCATCTTC. Its translation: CASSPGTSGGSQFIF.

The chain employs TRBV5-5 and TRBJ2-2, with D unclear. Deletions cut 2 bases from V and 0 bases from J, with 8 bases between. The CDR3 totals 15 residues. Germline lookup yields CDR1 SGHKS and CDR2 YYEKEE (reference sequence). CDR3 sequence (DNA): TGTGCCAGCAGCTTTACAACAGCGAACACCGGGGAGCTGTTTTTT. This codes for CASSFTTANTGELFF.

This chain uses TRBV19 with TRBJ2-1; D unresolved. Looked up from germline, CDR1 is LNHDA and CDR2 is SQIVND (reference sequence). The CDR3 consists of 13 residues. Deletions cut 3 bases from V and 9 bases from J, with 12 bases between. CDR3 nucleotides: TGTGCCAGTAGTATTTTGGCGCAGGTTGAGCAGTTCTTC. It yields the protein CASSILAQVEQFF.

This chain joins TRBV7-2 and TRBJ2-1; TRBD2 matches at 12 bases. V dropped 4 bases and J dropped 4; count of bases not matched to a gene: 5. CDR3 size: 16 residues. Germline assignment: CDR1 SGHTA and CDR2 FQGNSA. The CDR3 region has the DNA TGTGCCAGCAGCTCCACCGGGACTAGCGGGTACAATGAGCAGTTCTTC. Translated: CASSSTGTSGYNEQFF. Full variable domain (missing parts from reference TRBV7-2 and TRBJ2-1): GAGVSQSPSNKVTEKGKDVELRCDPISGHTALYWYRQSLGQGLEFLIYFQGNSAPDKSGLPSDRFSAERTGGSVSTLTIQRTQQEDSAVYLCASSSTGTSGYNEQFFGPGTRLTVL.

The rearrangement uses TRBV7-9 and TRBJ2-7; tentatively, D is TRBD1 (6 bases). The CDR3 extends over 13 amino acids. V was pared by 4 bases and J by 9 bases, with 16 bases between. Germline V gene sequence: CDR1 SEHNR, CDR2 FQNEAQ (reference sequence). CDR3 region: CASSSRQVFGQYF. As DNA, the CDR3 is TGTGCCAGCAGCTCCAGACAGGTTTTCGGGCAGTACTTC.

V usage is TRBV18 and J usage is TRBJ2-7; 7 bases map to TRBD1. CDR3 length: 13 residues. The V segment lost 5 bases and the J segment 2 bases; nucleotides outside the gene matches: 3. From germline, CDR1 is KGHSH and CDR2 LQKENI. The CDR3 region has the DNA TGTGCCAGCTCAGACAGGGCTCCCTACGAGCAGTACTTC. Translated, it gives CASSDRAPYEQYF.